Presented here are 10 T cell receptor beta chains from one specimen sequenced in a study of CD4+ T cells in melanoma. The data were produced by immunoSEQ multiplex PCR, yet TCRdb's version contains in-frame clones alone and is incomplete. Among more than 12,000 clones listed, 60% to 80% were seen once. The sample was cells from a culture (not recorded whether cultured in vitro). The receptors derive from a human donor with melanoma.

This clone appeared a single time. The chain joins TRBV10-1 to TRBJ2-7; 8 positions match TRBD2. The CDR3 runs to 17 residues. V shed 4 bases and J 0 bases; nucleotides not matched to a gene: 11. CDR1 is WNHNN and CDR2 is SYGVQD in the germline V gene (reference sequence). The CDR3 coding sequence is TGCGCCAGCAGTGGAAGCACCGCGGGGGGAAGCTCCTACGAGCAGTACTTC. Its protein product is CASSGSTAGGSSYEQYF.

J is TRBJ2-3 and V is TRBV6-6; D may be TRBD2 (5 bases). This CDR3 has 15 residues. The V gene lost 3 bases and the J gene lost 2 bases, with 12 bases spanning the gap. Looked up from germline, CDR1 is MNHNY and CDR2 is SVGAGI (reference sequence). In nucleotides, the CDR3 is TGTGCCAGCAGTTATTCCGCGCGGGTCACAGATACGCAGTATTTT. It specifies CASSYSARVTDTQYF.

V and J are TRBV30 and TRBJ1-2; D is possibly TRBD1 (5 bases). Trimming shortened V by 2 bases and J by 1 base, and 14 bases separated the two germline ends. The CDR3 has 15 residues. Germline lookup yields CDR1 GTSNPN and CDR2 SVGIG (reference sequence). CDR3 amino acids: CAWSPRYQGNYGYTF. DNA of the CDR3: TGTGCCTGGAGTCCCAGATATCAGGGTAACTATGGCTACACCTTC.

This chain connects TRBV11-1 to TRBJ2-1, with TRBD1 matching over 9 bases. V shed 3 bases and J 8 bases; nucleotides not matched to a gene: 11. CDR1 SGHAT and CDR2 FQDESV come from the germline V gene (reference sequence). CDR3 length equals 16 residues. For the CDR3, the DNA is TGTGCCAGCAGCTTCAGGCACAGGGGGCCCAGGGATGAGCAGTTCTTC. It yields the protein CASSFRHRGPRDEQFF.

The rearrangement joins TRBV11-2 to TRBJ2-5; D perhaps matches TRBD1 (6 bases). V shed 6 bases and J shed 7 bases, with 18 bases lying between them. The germline CDR1 and CDR2 sequences are SGHAT and FQNNGV. The CDR3 runs to 14 residues. CDR3 nucleotides: TGTGCCAGCAGTCCCTCAGGGGCCCGGTGGACCCAGTACTTC. This codes for CASSPSGARWTQYF.

This clone was found a few times. The rearrangement joins TRBV11-3 to TRBJ2-2; possibly TRBD1 or TRBD2 for D (5 bases each). The V end was cut by 4 bases, the J end by 2 bases, with 11 bases between. This CDR3 spans 15 amino acids. Germline assignment: CDR1 SGHNT and CDR2 YENEEA. The DNA for the CDR3 is TGTGCCAGCAGCTCAGGGAGCCCCAACACCGGGGAGCTGTTTTTT. Protein sequence: CASSSGSPNTGELFF.

The chain uses TRBV19 and TRBJ1-6; no clear D gene. Trimming took 3 bases from V and 0 from J, leaving 12 bases between them. The CDR3 is made up of 17 amino acids. Per the germline V gene, CDR1 is LNHDA and CDR2 is SQIVND (reference sequence). The CDR3 nucleotides read TGTGCCAGTAGTATGCCCTGGTTAAGCTCCTATAATTCACCCCTCCACTTT. Translated, it gives CASSMPWLSSYNSPLHF. Based on the CDR3 plus reference TRBV19 and TRBJ1-6, the full variable domain is DGGITQSPKYLFRKEGQNVTLSCEQNLNHDAMYWYRQDPGQGLRLIYYSQIVNDFQKGDIAEGYSVSREKKESFPLTVTSAQKNPTAFYLCASSMPWLSSYNSPLHFGNGTRLTVT.

This clone was picked up a small number of times. The J gene is TRBJ1-5, the V gene TRBV27; D is unclear. The CDR3 runs 15 residues. The germline V gene has CDR1 MNHEY and CDR2 SMNVEV (reference sequence). Trimming removed 6 bases from V and 1 base from J, with 13 bases in between. CDR3 in amino acids: CASSNAGRSNQPQHF. The CDR3 coding sequence is TGTGCCAGCAGCAACGCGGGTCGCAGCAATCAGCCCCAGCATTTT.

The chain has TRBV9 and TRBJ2-1, with 7 bases identical to TRBD1. The CDR3 has 14 residues. V was pared by 3 bases and J by 5 bases, with 5 bases of the junction left unmatched. Germline-derived CDR1 and CDR2 are SGDLS and YYNGEE. The CDR3 nucleotides read TGTGCCAGCAGCGCTCACAGGGGCCACAATGAGCAGTTCTTC. Translating it yields CASSAHRGHNEQFF.

The rearrangement links TRBV5-1 to TRBJ2-3; weak D call: TRBD2 (6 bases). The ends were cut back, 0 bases at V and 5 bases at J, with 7 bases in the middle. Germline V gene lookup returns CDR1 SGHRS and CDR2 YFSETQ. This CDR3 region has 13 residues. The CDR3 bases are TGCGCCAGCAGCTTGGCCGGGAGAGATACGCAGTATTTT. Translated, it gives CASSLAGRDTQYF.